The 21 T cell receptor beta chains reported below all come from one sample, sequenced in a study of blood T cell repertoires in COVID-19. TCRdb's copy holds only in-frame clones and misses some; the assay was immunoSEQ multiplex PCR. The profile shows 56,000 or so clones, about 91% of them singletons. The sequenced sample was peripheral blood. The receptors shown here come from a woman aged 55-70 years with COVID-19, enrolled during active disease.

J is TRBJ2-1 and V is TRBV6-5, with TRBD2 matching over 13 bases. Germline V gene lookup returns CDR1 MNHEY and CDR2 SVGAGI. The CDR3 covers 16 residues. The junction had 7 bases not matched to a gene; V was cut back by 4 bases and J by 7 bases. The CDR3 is CASSSRTSGSKNEQFF. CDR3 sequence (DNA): TGTGCCAGCAGTTCCCGGACTAGCGGGAGTAAAAATGAGCAGTTCTTC.

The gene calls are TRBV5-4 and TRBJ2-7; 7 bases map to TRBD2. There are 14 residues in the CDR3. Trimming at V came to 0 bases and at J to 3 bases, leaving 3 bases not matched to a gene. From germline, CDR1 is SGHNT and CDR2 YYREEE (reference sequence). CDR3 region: CASSLERGVYEQYF. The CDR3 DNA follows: TGTGCCAGCAGCTTGGAACGGGGGGTCTACGAGCAGTACTTC.

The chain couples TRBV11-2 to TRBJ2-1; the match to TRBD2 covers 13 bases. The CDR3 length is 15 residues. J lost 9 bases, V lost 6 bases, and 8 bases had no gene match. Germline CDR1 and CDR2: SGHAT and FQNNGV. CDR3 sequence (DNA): TGTGCCAGCAGGTCGGGACTAGCGGGAAAGGGTGAGCAGTTCTTC. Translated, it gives CASRSGLAGKGEQFF.

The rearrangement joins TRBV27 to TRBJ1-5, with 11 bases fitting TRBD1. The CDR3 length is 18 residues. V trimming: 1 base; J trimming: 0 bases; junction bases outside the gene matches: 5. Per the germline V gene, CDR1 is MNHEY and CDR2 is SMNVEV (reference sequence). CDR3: CASSLYGQGAYSNQPQHF. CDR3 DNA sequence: TGTGCCAGCAGTTTATACGGACAGGGGGCGTATAGCAATCAGCCCCAGCATTTT.

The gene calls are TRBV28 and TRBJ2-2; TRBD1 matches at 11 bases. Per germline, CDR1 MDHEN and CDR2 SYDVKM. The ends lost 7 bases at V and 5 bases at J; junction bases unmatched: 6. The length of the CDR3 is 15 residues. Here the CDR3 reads CASTPGTGGTGELFF. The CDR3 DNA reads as TGTGCCAGCACTCCCGGGACAGGGGGTACCGGGGAGCTGTTTTTT.

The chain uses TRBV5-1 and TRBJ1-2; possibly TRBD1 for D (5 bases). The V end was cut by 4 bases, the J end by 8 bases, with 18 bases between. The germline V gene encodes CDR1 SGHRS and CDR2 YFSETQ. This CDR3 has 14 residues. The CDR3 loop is CASSPDAQGGGYTF. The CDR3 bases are TGCGCCAGCAGCCCCGACGCTCAGGGCGGCGGCTACACCTTC.

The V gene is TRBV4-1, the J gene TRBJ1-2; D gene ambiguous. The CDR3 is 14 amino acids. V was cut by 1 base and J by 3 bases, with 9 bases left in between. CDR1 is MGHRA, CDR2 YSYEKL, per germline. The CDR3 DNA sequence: TGCGCCAGCAGCCAAGGGCACAGATACTATGGCTACACCTTC. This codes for CASSQGHRYYGYTF.

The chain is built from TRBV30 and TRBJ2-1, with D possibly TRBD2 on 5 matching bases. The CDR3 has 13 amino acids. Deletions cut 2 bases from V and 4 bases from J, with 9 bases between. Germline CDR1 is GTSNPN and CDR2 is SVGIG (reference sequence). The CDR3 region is CAWSLGSYNEQFF. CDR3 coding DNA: TGTGCCTGGAGTTTAGGGAGTTACAATGAGCAGTTCTTC.

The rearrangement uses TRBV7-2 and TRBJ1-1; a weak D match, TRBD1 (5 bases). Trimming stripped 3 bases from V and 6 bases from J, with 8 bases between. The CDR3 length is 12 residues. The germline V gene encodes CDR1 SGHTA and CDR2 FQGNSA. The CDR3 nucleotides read TGTGCCAGCAGCTTCTTAGGGGCTGAAGCTTTCTTT. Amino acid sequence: CASSFLGAEAFF.

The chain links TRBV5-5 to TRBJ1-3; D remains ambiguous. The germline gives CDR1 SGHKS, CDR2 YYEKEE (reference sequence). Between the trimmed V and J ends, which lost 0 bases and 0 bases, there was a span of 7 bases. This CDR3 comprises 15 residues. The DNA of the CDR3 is TGTGCCAGCAGCTTGGACAGACACTCTGGAAACACCATATATTTT. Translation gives CASSLDRHSGNTIYF. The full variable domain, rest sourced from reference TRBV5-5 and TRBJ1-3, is DAGVTQSPTHLIKTRGQQVTLRCSPISGHKSVSWYQQVLGQGPQFIFQYYEKEERGRGNFPDRFSARQFPNYSSELNVNALLLGDSALYLCASSLDRHSGNTIYFGEGSWLTVV.

The CDR3 here is CASSLVHRGSETQYF. DNA for the CDR3: TGTGCCAGCAGCTTAGTACACAGGGGGAGCGAGACCCAGTACTTC. The chain employs TRBV11-2 and TRBJ2-5; 8 positions agree with TRBD1. The ends lost 1 base at V and 5 bases at J; junction bases unmatched: 6. Germline V lookup: CDR1 SGHAT, CDR2 FQNNGV. CDR3 size: 15 residues.

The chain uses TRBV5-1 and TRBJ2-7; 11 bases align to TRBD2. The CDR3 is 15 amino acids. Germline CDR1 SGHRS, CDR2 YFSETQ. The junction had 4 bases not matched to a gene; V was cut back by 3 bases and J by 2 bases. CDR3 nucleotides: TGCGCCAGCAGCTCGGTAGCGGGAGGGACCTACGAGCAGTACTTC. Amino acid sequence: CASSSVAGGTYEQYF.

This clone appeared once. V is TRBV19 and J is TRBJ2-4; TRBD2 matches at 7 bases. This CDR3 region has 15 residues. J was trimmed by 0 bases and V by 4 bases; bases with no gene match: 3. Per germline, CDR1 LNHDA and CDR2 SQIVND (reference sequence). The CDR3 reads CASSRGGVAKNIQYF. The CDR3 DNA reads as TGTGCCAGTAGTAGGGGGGGAGTAGCCAAAAACATTCAGTACTTC. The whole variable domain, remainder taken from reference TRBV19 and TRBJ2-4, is DGGITQSPKYLFRKEGQNVTLSCEQNLNHDAMYWYRQDPGQGLRLIYYSQIVNDFQKGDIAEGYSVSREKKESFPLTVTSAQKNPTAFYLCASSRGGVAKNIQYFGAGTRLSVL.

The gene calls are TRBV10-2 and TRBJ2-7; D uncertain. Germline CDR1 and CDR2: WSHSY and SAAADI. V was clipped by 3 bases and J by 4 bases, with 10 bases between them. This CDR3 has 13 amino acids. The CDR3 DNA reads TGCGCCAGCAGTGAAGACTTGGATTACGAGCAGTACTTC. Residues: CASSEDLDYEQYF.

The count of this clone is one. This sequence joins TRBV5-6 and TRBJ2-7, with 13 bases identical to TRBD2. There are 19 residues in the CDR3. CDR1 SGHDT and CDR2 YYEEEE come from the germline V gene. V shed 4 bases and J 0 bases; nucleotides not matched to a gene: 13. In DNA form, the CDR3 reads TGTGCCAGCAGCGCCTCTCCGGGACTAGCGGGACCAAGCTCCTACGAGCAGTACTTC. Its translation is CASSASPGLAGPSSYEQYF.

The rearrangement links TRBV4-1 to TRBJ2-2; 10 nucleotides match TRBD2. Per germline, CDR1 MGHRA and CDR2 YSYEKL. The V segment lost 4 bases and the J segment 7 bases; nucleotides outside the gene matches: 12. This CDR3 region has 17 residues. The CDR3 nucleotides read TGCGCCAGCAGCCCCCTGGGAAGCGGGGGGGCTGGCGGGGAGCTGTTTTTT. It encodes CASSPLGSGGAGGELFF.

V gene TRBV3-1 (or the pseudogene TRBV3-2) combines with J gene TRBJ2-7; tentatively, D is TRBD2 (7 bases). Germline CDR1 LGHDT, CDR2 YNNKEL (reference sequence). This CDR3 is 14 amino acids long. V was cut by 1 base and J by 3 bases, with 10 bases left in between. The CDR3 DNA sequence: TGTGCCAGCAGCCAAGGGGGGGGCAGCTACGAGCAGTACTTC. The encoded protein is CASSQGGGSYEQYF.

The CDR3 reads CASSLMTSGALGQYF. In nucleotides, the CDR3 is TGTGCCAGCAGTTTAATGACTAGCGGGGCCCTGGGGCAGTACTTC. The chain links TRBV28 to TRBJ2-7, with 11 bases identical to TRBD2. With 2 bases clipped from V and 9 bases from J, the junction kept 9 bases outside the gene matches. Looked up from germline, CDR1 is MDHEN and CDR2 is SYDVKM. CDR3 length equals 15 residues.

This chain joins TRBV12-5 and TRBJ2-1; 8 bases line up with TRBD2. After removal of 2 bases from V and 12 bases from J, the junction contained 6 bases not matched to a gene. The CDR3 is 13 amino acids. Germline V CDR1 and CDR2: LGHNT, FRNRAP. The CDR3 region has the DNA TGTGCTAGTGGTTTGACCGGGACTAGGTCGCAGTTCTTC. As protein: CASGLTGTRSQFF.

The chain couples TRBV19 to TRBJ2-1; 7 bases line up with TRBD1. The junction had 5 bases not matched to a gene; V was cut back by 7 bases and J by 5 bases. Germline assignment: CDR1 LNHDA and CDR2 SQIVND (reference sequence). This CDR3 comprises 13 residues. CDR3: CASTVTGNNEQFF. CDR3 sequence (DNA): TGTGCCAGTACCGTGACAGGGAACAATGAGCAGTTCTTC.

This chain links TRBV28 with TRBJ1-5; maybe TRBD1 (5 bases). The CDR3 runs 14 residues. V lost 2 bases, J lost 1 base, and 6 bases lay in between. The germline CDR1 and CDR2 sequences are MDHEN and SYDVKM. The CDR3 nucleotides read TGTGCCAGCAGTTTACCAGGGAGCAATCAGCCCCAGCATTTT. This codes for CASSLPGSNQPQHF.